Following are 32 T cell receptor beta chains from one sample sequenced in a study of regulatory T cells in long-lasting Graves disease. Time point in this sample: newly diagnosed GD, antithyroid drugs for less than 3 months. The authors made the TCR library using RNA they extracted from PBMCs. HTBI primers from iRepertoire and Arm-PCR of CDR3 regions yielded the TCR beta libraries. MiXCR, applied by TCRdb to the multiplex PCR reads, yields one record per CDR3 protein. The table lists about 440,000 distinct CDR3 sequences, approximately 16% of them singletons. This sample was shared with a second study, whose subject was T cells in Graves' hyperthyroidism and ophthalmopathy.

The material sequenced was peripheral blood mononuclear cells (PBMCs), taken at new diagnosis, from a patient treated with antithyroid drugs. These TCRs come from a woman aged 18-29 years with Graves disease.

This clonotype was seen ten or more times. The V gene is TRBV7-3, the J gene TRBJ2-3; D gene ambiguous. CDR3 length: 12 amino acids. V lost 4 bases and J 6 bases, leaving 8 bases between the germline ends. Looked up from germline, CDR1 is SGHTA and CDR2 is FQGTGA. The CDR3 is CASSYLRDTQYF. The CDR3, as DNA: TGTGCCAGCAGCTACCTTAGGGATACGCAGTATTTT.

The table lists this clonotype with a few counts. This sequence joins TRBV5-8 and TRBJ2-3; possible D gene TRBD2, 6 bases. CDR1 is SGHTS and CDR2 is YDEGEE in the germline V gene. V lost 0 bases to trimming and J lost 0 bases, with 14 bases between them. CDR3 length equals 17 residues. CDR3 sequence reads: CASSLGQGLPSTDTQYF. The DNA of the CDR3 is TGTGCCAGCAGCTTGGGGCAGGGACTCCCAAGCACAGATACGCAGTATTTT.

This clonotype came up many times. For the CDR3, the DNA is TGTGCCTGGAGGTACAGGGGGAAGAGTGGCACAGATACGCAGTATTTT. Its protein is CAWRYRGKSGTDTQYF. This chain joins TRBV30 and TRBJ2-3; 8 bases fit TRBD1. This CDR3 is 16 amino acids long. The germline CDR1 and CDR2 sequences are GTSNPN and SVGIG (reference sequence). V was clipped by 3 bases and J by 1 base; unmatched bases: 9.

This clonotype has ten or more counts. The chain employs TRBV3-1 and TRBJ1-2, with D unclear. The germline CDR1 and CDR2 sequences are LGHDT and YNNKEL (reference sequence). This CDR3 is built from 14 residues. Trimming cost V 5 bases and J 7 bases, with 17 bases left between them. CDR3 bases: TGTGCCAGCAGCGGACTTATGTCCGGTTTTGGCTACACCTTC. This translates into CASSGLMSGFGYTF.

The chain recombines TRBV9 with TRBJ2-1, with D perhaps TRBD1 or TRBD2 (6 bases each). The CDR3 length is 17 residues. Germline V lookup: CDR1 SGDLS, CDR2 YYNGEE. The germline V and J ends were trimmed by 7 bases and 0 bases, with 20 bases remaining between them. The CDR3 nucleotides read TGTGCCAGCGGGGGGCTAGCTACAGGAAGCTCCTACAATGAGCAGTTCTTC. Translating it yields CASGGLATGSSYNEQFF.

The chain recombines TRBV7-2 with TRBJ2-1, with 10 bases identical to TRBD2. This CDR3 spans 13 amino acids. Germline V CDR1 and CDR2: SGHTA, FQGNSA. V trimming: 10 bases; J trimming: 5 bases; junction bases outside the gene matches: 5. DNA of the CDR3: TGTGCCACGAGCGGGAGGGTTCACAATGAGCAGTTCTTC. Its protein product is CATSGRVHNEQFF.

This sequence joins TRBV12-3 or TRBV12-4 and TRBJ2-1; tentatively, D is TRBD2 (5 bases). This CDR3 contains 13 residues. V lost 6 bases, J lost 9 bases, and 15 bases lay in between. The chain's CDR3 is CASSSLGGGEQFF. The CDR3 DNA reads TGTGCCAGCAGCTCTCTAGGAGGAGGTGAGCAGTTCTTC.

This clonotype showed up many times. This chain connects TRBV6-1 to TRBJ2-7, with D maybe TRBD2 (5 bases). The CDR3 is 15 residues long. Germline assignment: CDR1 MNHNS and CDR2 SASEGT. V was clipped by 0 bases and J by 2 bases, with 11 bases between them. The CDR3 region has the DNA TGTGCCAGCAGTGAAGCGTCCGGACTTCCCTACGAGCAGTACTTC. Translated, it gives CASSEASGLPYEQYF.

This clonotype was seen more than once but under ten times. The chain combines TRBV7-6 with TRBJ1-3; D is unresolved. This CDR3 spans 12 amino acids. V was clipped by 3 bases and J by 8 bases, with 8 bases between them. The V gene's germline CDR1 is SGHVS and CDR2 FNYEAQ. In DNA, the CDR3 is TGTGCCAGCAGCTTTAATGGCGACACCATATATTTT. This translates into CASSFNGDTIYF. The full variable domain, completed using reference TRBV7-6 and TRBJ1-3, is GAGVSQSPRYKVTKRGQDVALRCDPISGHVSLYWYRQALGQGPEFLTYFNYEAQQDKSGLPNDRFSAERPEGSISTLTIQRTEQRDSAMYRCASSFNGDTIYFGEGSWLTVV.

In this sample, this clonotype turned up a few times. V usage is TRBV4-3 and J usage is TRBJ2-2; perhaps D is TRBD1 or TRBD2 (6 bases each). Germline V CDR1 and CDR2: LGHNA, YSLEER. This CDR3 contains 16 residues. V shed 0 bases and J shed 4 bases, with 12 bases lying between them. The CDR3 loop is CASSQDLEGGTGELFF. The CDR3 region has the DNA TGCGCCAGCAGCCAAGATTTAGAGGGGGGCACCGGGGAGCTGTTTTTT.

This clonotype was picked up many times. This chain links TRBV6-9 with TRBJ2-7, with TRBD2 matching over 7 bases. The CDR3 has 20 residues. The trim removed 3 bases at V and 1 base at J, leaving 21 bases unmatched. The germline V gene has CDR1 MNHGY and CDR2 SVAAGI. CDR3 in DNA: TGTGCCAGCAGTTACCCCCTACCTCCAGAGCTAGCGGACCGTTCCTACGAGCAGTACTTC. Its translation: CASSYPLPPELADRSYEQYF.

On this clonotype: The CDR3 does not end in the conserved phenylalanine or tryptophan, so this is likely a read error. The genes are TRBV20-1 and TRBJ2-7; TRBD1 or TRBD2 may be the D gene (7 bases each). The CDR3 is made up of 13 amino acids. In germline, CDR1 is DFQATT, CDR2 SNEGSKA (reference sequence). Trimming removed 6 bases at V and 6 bases at J, with 18 bases between. The CDR3: CSAPSRGGGEQYL. CDR3 bases: TGCAGTGCCCCATCCAGGGGGGGCGGCGAGCAGTACCTC.

This clonotype was recorded many times. In DNA, the CDR3 is TGTGCCATCAGTGAGTCGGACGGGCAAGAGACCCAGTACTTC. Amino acid sequence: CAISESDGQETQYF. V and J are TRBV10-3 and TRBJ2-5; D is ambiguous. V was shortened by 0 bases and J by 2 bases, with 7 bases between the two germline ends. The CDR3 has 14 residues. The germline V gene has CDR1 ENHRY and CDR2 SYGVKD.

The V and J genes are TRBV19 and TRBJ1-1, with D tentatively TRBD1 (6 bases). The V end lost 7 bases, the J end lost 4 bases, and 19 bases lay between the germline ends. Germline V gene data show CDR1 as LNHDA and CDR2 as SQIVND (reference sequence). CDR3 size: 15 residues. The CDR3 coding sequence is TGTGCCAGTACCATACAAGGGGGAATTAGCACTGAAGCTTTCTTT. It specifies CASTIQGGISTEAFF.

This clonotype was counted at least ten times. The chain links TRBV6-2 or TRBV6-3 to TRBJ1-1, with 7 nucleotides matching TRBD1. V was clipped by 2 bases and J by 5 bases; unmatched bases: 5. CDR3 length equals 14 residues. In germline, CDR1 is MNHEY, CDR2 SVGEGT. The CDR3 region has the DNA TGTGCCAGCAGTTACCAGGGGGTTGGGACTGAAGCTTTCTTT. Its protein is CASSYQGVGTEAFF.

This clonotype was recorded at least ten times. CDR3 DNA: TGTGCCAGCAGCTTAGAGGGTTTGGAAACTGAAGCTTTCTTT. This codes for CASSLEGLETEAFF. The rearrangement uses TRBV11-2 and TRBJ1-1; D unclear. V lost 0 bases, J lost 5 bases, and 10 bases lay in between. CDR3 length equals 14 residues. Germline assignment: CDR1 SGHAT and CDR2 FQNNGV.

In this sample, this clonotype turned up a few times. This rearrangement joins TRBV12-3 or TRBV12-4 to TRBJ2-2; D remains ambiguous. The CDR3 is made up of 15 amino acids. Trimming took off 6 bases at V and 0 bases at J, with 11 bases between the two ends. As DNA, the CDR3 is TGTGCCAGCAGCTGGACGGGTCCGAACACCGGGGAGCTGTTTTTT. Amino acids: CASSWTGPNTGELFF.

For this clonotype: A far larger clone differs by one base, so this is likely a read error. The rearrangement joins TRBV7-2 to TRBJ2-1, with TRBD2 identical over 14 bases. The CDR3 contains 14 residues. The V gene's germline CDR1 is SGHTA and CDR2 FQGNSA. The CDR3 spells CACSGTSGSSEQFF. The DNA for the CDR3 is TGTGCCTGCAGTGGGACTAGCGGGAGCAGTGAGCAGTTCTTC.

This chain links TRBV20-1 with TRBJ1-6; tentative D call: TRBD1 (5 bases). The CDR3 has 14 amino acids. The germline CDR1 and CDR2 sequences are DFQATT and SNEGSKA (reference sequence). V lost 2 bases to trimming and J lost 9 bases, with 14 bases between them. The CDR3 nucleotides are TGCAGTGCTAGAACAGGCGTGAACTTTTCACCCCTCCACTTT. The encoded protein is CSARTGVNFSPLHF.

The chain carries TRBV4-2 and TRBJ2-1, with D perhaps TRBD1 or TRBD2 (5 bases each). CDR3 length: 16 amino acids. CDR1 and CDR2 from the germline V gene are LGHNA and YNFKEQ. The V end was cut by 2 bases, the J end by 5 bases, with 16 bases between. CDR3 in amino acids: CASSQLSGTTNNEQFF. The CDR3 bases are TGTGCCAGCAGCCAACTCTCCGGGACCACTAACAATGAGCAGTTCTTC.

Concerning this clonotype itself: This may stem from a read error, because a much larger clone lies one nucleotide away. J is TRBJ2-3 and V is TRBV19; D is possibly TRBD2 (5 bases). CDR1 is LNHDA and CDR2 is SQIVND in the germline V gene (reference sequence). The CDR3 sequence is 14 residues long. Trimming cost V 10 bases and J 8 bases, with 22 bases left between them. The CDR3 nucleotides are TGTGCCACCAGACCGAACCGGGGTTTTGTTACGCAGTATTTT. It specifies CATRPNRGFVTQYF. The variable domain in full, completed from reference TRBV19 and TRBJ2-3, reads DGGITQSPKYLFRKEGQNVTLSCEQNLNHDAMYWYRQDPGQGLRLIYYSQIVNDFQKGDIAEGYSVSREKKESFPLTVTSAQKNPTAFYLCATRPNRGFVTQYFGPGTRLTVL.

In this sample, this clonotype turned up once. No conserved phenylalanine or tryptophan is present at the end of the CDR3, so a read error is the likely explanation. The limits of the CDR3 on the DNA are not certain, so only TCRdb's listed CDR3 is given. The genes are TRBV20-1 and TRBJ2-7; the table gives TRBD2 as D, unverified against the DNA. A total of 15 residues make up the CDR3, ends included. The germline V gene encodes CDR1 DFQATT and CDR2 SNEGSKA (reference sequence). The CDR3 sequence: CSAETQTSGRIEEYL.

This clonotype was picked up a small number of times. The chain links TRBV19 to TRBJ1-5; the D is unclear. V was trimmed by 0 bases and J by 5 bases, leaving 11 bases between them. The V gene's germline CDR1 is LNHDA and CDR2 SQIVND (reference sequence). CDR3 length: 15 residues. The CDR3 spells CASSIDKQSYQPQHF. CDR3 in DNA: TGTGCCAGTAGTATAGATAAACAAAGCTATCAGCCCCAGCATTTT.

This clonotype showed up just a few times. The V gene is TRBV15, the J gene TRBJ1-2, with no clear D. Germline CDR1 is LNHNV and CDR2 is YYDKDF (reference sequence). V lost 1 base and J lost 5, with 8 bases in between. CDR3 size: 13 residues. The CDR3 sequence: CATSRVRSYGYTF. In DNA, the CDR3 is TGTGCCACCAGCAGAGTACGGAGTTATGGCTACACCTTC.

This clonotype showed up many times. This sequence joins TRBV20-1 and TRBJ2-1; a weak D match, TRBD2 (6 bases). The V gene lost 3 bases and the J gene lost 9 bases, with 12 bases spanning the gap. CDR1 and CDR2 (germline): DFQATT, SNEGSKA (reference sequence). The CDR3 runs 12 residues. CDR3 region: CSARGLLSEQFF. The CDR3 DNA reads TGCAGTGCTAGGGGACTTTTAAGTGAGCAGTTCTTC.

This clonotype showed up many times. This chain connects TRBV7-2 to TRBJ2-1, with D maybe TRBD2 (5 bases). The germline V gene encodes CDR1 SGHTA and CDR2 FQGNSA. With 1 base removed from V and 5 bases from J, the gap between germline ends came to 15 bases. The CDR3 runs to 16 residues. CDR3 protein: CASSLVGSGANNEQFF. CDR3 nucleotide sequence: TGTGCCAGCAGCTTAGTAGGGAGCGGAGCTAACAATGAGCAGTTCTTC.

V gene TRBV7-2 combines with J gene TRBJ2-5, with D perhaps assigned TRBD1 or TRBD2 (6 bases each). The CDR3 sequence is 16 residues long. Trimming removed 5 bases at V and 5 bases at J, with 21 bases between. Germline loops: CDR1 SGHTA, CDR2 FQGNSA. The CDR3 bases are TGTGCCAGCAGCAAGACTAGAGGGGCAGGGGAGGAGACCCAGTACTTC. As protein: CASSKTRGAGEETQYF.

In this sample, this clonotype turned up many times. The chain joins TRBV12-3 or TRBV12-4 to TRBJ2-5; 9 bases fit TRBD2. The CDR3 contains 16 residues. V gave up 4 bases and J gave up 5 bases; unmatched junction bases: 11. CDR3 sequence (DNA): TGTGCCAGCAGTTGGTCCCAGCGGGAGGTGGCCGAGACCCAGTACTTC. Its protein is CASSWSQREVAETQYF.

This rearrangement joins TRBV6-1 to TRBJ2-7; the match to TRBD2 covers 11 bases. Germline V gene data show CDR1 as MNHNS and CDR2 as SASEGT. CDR3 length: 15 amino acids. Losses at the gene ends were 6 bases for V and 1 base for J; bases not matched to a gene: 5. The CDR3 reads CASRPLAGVSYEQYF. The CDR3 region has the DNA TGTGCCAGCAGACCACTAGCGGGAGTTTCCTACGAGCAGTACTTC.

A note on this clonotype: At one end the junction does not follow the germline gene, possibly because of a read error. The V call is TRBV5-1, the J call TRBJ1-4; D gene ambiguous. Per germline, CDR1 SGHRS and CDR2 YFSETQ. This CDR3 has 13 residues. CDR3 sequence (DNA): TGTGCCAGCAGCTTGTGGTTTAATGAAAAACTGTTTTTT. Residues: CASSLWFNEKLFF.

V usage is TRBV4-3 and J usage is TRBJ1-5; D unclear. V gave up 0 bases and J gave up 7 bases, with 16 bases separating them. Germline V lookup: CDR1 LGHNA, CDR2 YSLEER. There are 16 residues in the CDR3. The CDR3 is CASSQEASGSRQPQHF. The CDR3 nucleotides read TGCGCCAGCAGCCAAGAGGCCTCAGGCTCCAGGCAGCCCCAGCATTTT.

This clonotype appeared many times. The chain has TRBV2 and TRBJ2-5; either TRBD1 or TRBD2 may supply D (5 bases each). This CDR3 spans 13 amino acids. V lost 8 bases, J lost 3 bases, and 13 bases lay in between. Per germline, CDR1 SNHLY and CDR2 FYNNEI. The CDR3 nucleotides read TGTGCCAGCGACGCACAGGAGGAAGAGACCCAGTACTTC. It codes for CASDAQEEETQYF.